One sample yielded the 18 T cell receptor beta chains listed below, sequenced in a study of T-cell memory formation after mild COVID-19. A single record per CDR3 protein comes from TCRdb applying MiXCR to the 5' RACE reads. The sample comprises some 300,000 distinct CDR3 sequences, under 25% of which are singletons, and 21% rests with the top ten. Source material: PBMCs or a T cell subset sorted from them (not recorded which). These receptor sequences come from a man between 18 and 35 years old who had mild COVID-19 (a few samples of this study predate the infection). Cell type and time point are not known.

The rearrangement uses TRBV7-3 and TRBJ2-5; D might be TRBD1 or TRBD2, each matching 5 bases. The CDR3 is 14 amino acids. V shed 4 bases and J shed 7 bases, with 16 bases lying between them. Germline-derived CDR1 and CDR2 are SGHTA and FQGTGA. CDR3 loop: CASSSGPGMRTQYF. CDR3 nucleotides: TGTGCCAGCAGCTCGGGACCCGGGATGAGGACCCAGTACTTC.

J is TRBJ2-1 and V is TRBV6-2 or TRBV6-3; D is ambiguous. Trimming pared 7 bases from V and 10 bases from J, leaving 11 bases between. CDR1 and CDR2 (germline): MNHEY, SVGEGT. CDR3 length: 11 amino acids. The CDR3 is CASKSPVEQFF. As DNA, the CDR3 is TGTGCCAGCAAGTCCCCTGTGGAGCAGTTCTTC.

This clonotype was seen more than once but under ten times. The chain has TRBV12-3 or TRBV12-4 and TRBJ2-2; 8 bases line up with TRBD1. CDR3 length: 14 residues. Trimming at V came to 10 bases and at J to 4 bases, leaving 8 bases not matched to a gene. The chain's CDR3 is CATKDRVGTGELFF. The CDR3 DNA sequence: TGTGCCACTAAGGACAGGGTGGGCACCGGGGAGCTGTTTTTT.

This clonotype turned up a few times. V gene TRBV9 combines with J gene TRBJ1-2; D gene unclear. V lost 4 bases to trimming and J lost 3 bases, with 10 bases between them. Germline lookup yields CDR1 SGDLS and CDR2 YYNGEE. The CDR3 runs to 13 residues. The CDR3, as DNA: TGTGCCAGCAGCTCGGGGTCGGACTATGGCTACACCTTC. Amino acids: CASSSGSDYGYTF.

This clonotype was counted only a few times. The gene calls are TRBV5-1 and TRBJ2-7, with D perhaps TRBD1 or TRBD2 (5 bases each). Germline V gives CDR1 SGHRS, CDR2 YFSETQ. The CDR3 spans 16 residues. V was clipped by 1 base and J by 2 bases, with 16 bases between them. The CDR3 loop is CASSLTSSGPTYEQYF. CDR3 nucleotides: TGCGCCAGCAGCTTGACATCCTCGGGACCCACCTACGAGCAGTACTTC.

There are a few counts of this clonotype. J is TRBJ1-3 and V is TRBV7-2; D remains ambiguous. CDR3 length: 16 amino acids. Germline-derived CDR1 and CDR2 are SGHTA and FQGNSA. V was trimmed by 4 bases and J by 0 bases, leaving 13 bases between them. CDR3 loop: CASSSRTVFSGNTIYF. The DNA of the CDR3 is TGTGCCAGCAGCTCCCGGACGGTCTTCTCTGGAAACACCATATATTTT.

Only one count was recorded for this clonotype. The chain recombines TRBV18 with TRBJ2-7; D uncertain. Trimming removed 3 bases from V and 5 bases from J, with 11 bases in between. This CDR3 comprises 13 residues. Germline V gene data show CDR1 as KGHSH and CDR2 as LQKENI. DNA of the CDR3: TGTGCCAGCTCACCGACACTCCGAGACGAGCAGTACTTC. Its protein product is CASSPTLRDEQYF.

The genes are TRBV6-5 and TRBJ1-2; D is unclear. The V end lost 8 bases, the J end lost 4 bases, and 11 bases lay between the germline ends. Germline CDR1 and CDR2: MNHEY and SVGAGI. This CDR3 spans 12 amino acids. CDR3 in DNA: TGTGCCAGCGGACGGCTTGGCTATGGCTACACCTTC. Translation gives CASGRLGYGYTF.

This clonotype was seen a few times. The chain employs TRBV20-1 and TRBJ2-7; 14 nucleotides agree with TRBD2. The CDR3 length is 15 residues. Germline CDR1 and CDR2: DFQATT and SNEGSKA (reference sequence). V trimming: 0 bases; J trimming: 5 bases; junction bases outside the gene matches: 3. CDR3 residues: CSARDRTSGGHEQYF. The CDR3 nucleotides are TGCAGTGCTAGAGACAGGACTAGCGGGGGGCACGAGCAGTACTTC.

The chain carries TRBV20-1 and TRBJ2-7; D remains ambiguous. The germline CDR1 and CDR2 sequences are DFQATT and SNEGSKA (reference sequence). The length of the CDR3 is 14 residues. Trimming pared 5 bases from V and 3 bases from J, leaving 17 bases between. DNA for the CDR3: TGCAGTGCTCCCCTAGGAACCGCTCACTACGAGCAGTACTTC. Encoded protein: CSAPLGTAHYEQYF.

The CDR3 bases are TGTGCCAGTAGTATAGATCTGGCCGGCGGTCTCGCTTCACCCCTCCACTTT. This encodes CASSIDLAGGLASPLHF. The chain links TRBV19 to TRBJ1-6, with D unresolved. CDR1 and CDR2 (germline): LNHDA, SQIVND (reference sequence). V lost 0 bases to trimming and J lost 9 bases, with 18 bases between them. The CDR3 contains 17 residues.

The table lists this clonotype with many counts. V usage is TRBV12-3 or TRBV12-4 and J usage is TRBJ2-3, with TRBD2 identical over 7 bases. The CDR3 covers 16 residues. The J segment lost 2 bases and the V segment lost 1 base, leaving 6 bases of the junction unmatched. In DNA form, the CDR3 reads TGTGCCAGCAGTTTAGGCCGGCGGGGGTCCACAGATACGCAGTATTTT. It codes for CASSLGRRGSTDTQYF.

CDR3 protein: CASSQVKQGPNSPLHF. CDR3 in DNA: TGCGCCAGCAGCCAGGTGAAACAGGGGCCGAATTCACCCCTCCACTTT. The genes are TRBV4-1 and TRBJ1-6, with 7 bases identical to TRBD1. V dropped 3 bases and J dropped 7; count of bases not matched to a gene: 9. This CDR3 is 16 amino acids long. Germline loops: CDR1 MGHRA, CDR2 YSYEKL.

V usage is TRBV2 and J usage is TRBJ2-2, with 7 positions matching TRBD1. This CDR3 spans 16 amino acids. J gave up 1 base and V 1 base, and 3 bases lay outside the gene matches. Germline values: CDR1 SNHLY, CDR2 FYNNEI. CDR3 residues: CASSEDRTGNTGELFF. The CDR3 nucleotides are TGTGCCAGCAGTGAAGATAGGACAGGGAACACCGGGGAGCTGTTTTTT.

The chain uses TRBV6-6 and TRBJ2-3, with 11 positions matching TRBD2. The CDR3 totals 18 residues. The germline V gene encodes CDR1 MNHNY and CDR2 SVGAGI (reference sequence). The J segment lost 0 bases and the V segment lost 3 bases, leaving 8 bases of the junction unmatched. This chain's CDR3 is CASSYFGSGGASTDTQYF. In DNA form, the CDR3 reads TGTGCCAGCAGTTATTTCGGTAGCGGGGGGGCTAGCACAGATACGCAGTATTTT.

This clonotype was counted only a few times. V and J are TRBV11-2 and TRBJ1-1, with unresolved D. The CDR3 has 13 amino acids. CDR1 SGHAT and CDR2 FQNNGV come from the germline V gene. Trimming cost V 5 bases and J 4 bases, with 11 bases left between them. The CDR3 nucleotides are TGTGCCAGCAGCGAGGAGTTGGTCACTGAAGCTTTCTTT. This sequence encodes CASSEELVTEAFF.

This clonotype was picked up one time. The chain carries TRBV3-1 and TRBJ2-1; a weak D match, TRBD2 (6 bases). The CDR3 loop spans 14 amino acids. The V end was cut by 5 bases, the J end by 8 bases, with 16 bases between. From germline, CDR1 is LGHDT and CDR2 YNNKEL (reference sequence). The CDR3 loop reads CASSATGTSYEQFF. For the CDR3, the DNA is TGTGCCAGCAGCGCCACCGGGACTTCGTATGAGCAGTTCTTC.

Within the sample, this clonotype is medium-sized (0.01 to 0.1%). This chain's CDR3 is CASSLGTSGGANEQFF. CDR3 bases: TGTGCCAGCAGCTTAGGGACTAGCGGGGGGGCCAATGAGCAGTTCTTC. The V call is TRBV11-3, the J call TRBJ2-1; 15 bases align to TRBD2. This CDR3 has 16 amino acids. With 1 base clipped from V and 6 bases from J, the junction kept 1 base outside the gene matches. Germline V gene data show CDR1 as SGHNT and CDR2 as YENEEA. The full variable domain, in which reference TRBV11-3 and TRBJ2-1 provide the parts outside the CDR3, is EAGVVQSPRYKIIEKKQPVAFWCNPISGHNTLYWYLQNLGQGPELLIRYENEEAVDDSQLPKDRFSAERLKGVDSTLKIQPAELGDSAVYLCASSLGTSGGANEQFFGPGTRLTVL.